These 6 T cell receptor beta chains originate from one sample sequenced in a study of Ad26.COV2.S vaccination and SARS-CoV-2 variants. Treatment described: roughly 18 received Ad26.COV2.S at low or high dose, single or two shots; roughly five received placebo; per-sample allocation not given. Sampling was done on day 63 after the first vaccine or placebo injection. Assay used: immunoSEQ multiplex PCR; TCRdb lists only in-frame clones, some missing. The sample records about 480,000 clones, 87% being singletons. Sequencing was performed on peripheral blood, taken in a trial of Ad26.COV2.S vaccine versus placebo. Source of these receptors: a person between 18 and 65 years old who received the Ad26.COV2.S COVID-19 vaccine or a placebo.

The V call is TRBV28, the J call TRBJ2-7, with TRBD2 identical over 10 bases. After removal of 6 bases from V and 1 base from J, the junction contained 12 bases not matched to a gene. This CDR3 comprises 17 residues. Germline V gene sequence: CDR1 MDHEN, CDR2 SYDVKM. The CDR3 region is CASSLPGGSGRSYEQYF. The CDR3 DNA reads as TGTGCCAGCAGCCTCCCGGGGGGTAGCGGGAGGTCCTACGAGCAGTACTTC. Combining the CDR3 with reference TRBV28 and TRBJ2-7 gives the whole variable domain DVKVTQSSRYLVKRTGEKVFLECVQDMDHENMFWYRQDPGLGLRLIYFSYDVKMKEKGDIPEGYSVSREKKERFSLILESASTNQTSMYLCASSLPGGSGRSYEQYFGPGTRLTVT.

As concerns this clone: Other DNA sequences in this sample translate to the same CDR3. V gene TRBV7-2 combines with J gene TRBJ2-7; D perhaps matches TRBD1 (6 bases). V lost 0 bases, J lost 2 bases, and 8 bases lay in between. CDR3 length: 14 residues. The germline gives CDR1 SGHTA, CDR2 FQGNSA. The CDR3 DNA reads TGTGCCAGCAGCTTAGCGCAGGGGACCTACGAGCAGTACTTC. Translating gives CASSLAQGTYEQYF.

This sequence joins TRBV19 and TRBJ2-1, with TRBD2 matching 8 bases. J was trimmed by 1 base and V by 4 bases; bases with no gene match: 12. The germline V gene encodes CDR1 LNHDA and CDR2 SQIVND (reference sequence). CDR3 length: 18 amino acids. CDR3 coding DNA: TGTGCCAGTAGTAGCCCCAGGACTAGCAAAACATCCTACAATGAGCAGTTCTTC. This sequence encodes CASSSPRTSKTSYNEQFF.

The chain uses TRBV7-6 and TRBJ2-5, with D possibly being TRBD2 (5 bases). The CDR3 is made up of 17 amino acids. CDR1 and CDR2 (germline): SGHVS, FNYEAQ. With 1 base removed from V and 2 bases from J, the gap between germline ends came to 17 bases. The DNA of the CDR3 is TGTGCCAGCAGCTTAGGGGTGTCAAACCGGGGTCAAGAGACCCAGTACTTC. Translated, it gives CASSLGVSNRGQETQYF.

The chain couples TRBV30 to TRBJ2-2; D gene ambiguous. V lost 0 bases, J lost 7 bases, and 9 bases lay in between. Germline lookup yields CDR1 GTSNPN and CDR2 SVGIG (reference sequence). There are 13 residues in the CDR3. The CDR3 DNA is TGTGCCTGGAGTGTCCTTGCGGTCGGGGAGCTGTTTTTT. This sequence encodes CAWSVLAVGELFF.

The CDR3 DNA is TGTGCCAGCACGAGGGCCACCGGGGAGCTGTTTTTT. Translation: CASTRATGELFF. The chain links TRBV12-3 or TRBV12-4 to TRBJ2-2; TRBD2 is a possible D gene (5 bases). V was clipped by 7 bases and J by 4 bases, with 7 bases between them. The CDR3 is 12 amino acids.